The rows below give T cell receptor beta chains drawn from one sample of a study of T cell responses to AZD1222 COVID-19 vaccine. Produced via immunoSEQ multiplex PCR; TCRdb's table is partial and in-frame only. The sample has approximately 97,000 clones, 84% seen once; the top ten hold 17%. This material consisted of peripheral blood, taken on day 0 of AZD1222 vaccination. The receptor source for this set is an adult in good health. Each CDR3 is given with its conserved first and last residue. Fields, in order: J gene, clone size, D gene, V gene, CDR3 protein, CDR3 DNA. A D gene is named only where the DNA matches it firmly. Clone size is stated in some rows and not others, as once, few, many or a class when expanded.

>TRBJ2-2|NA|NA|TRBV5-4
CASSGEWGGELFF
TGTGCCAGCAGCGGAGAGTGGGGCGGGGAGCTGTTTTTT
>TRBJ2-6|few|NA|TRBV7-8
CASSLRGAGANVLTF
TGTGCCAGCAGCTTACGGGGGGCCGGGGCCAACGTCCTGACTTTC
>TRBJ1-1|NA|NA|TRBV16
CASSQPGVSTEAFF
TGTGCCAGCAGCCAGCCAGGGGTTAGCACTGAAGCTTTCTTT
>TRBJ1-5|NA|TRBD1|TRBV6-1
CASSEFGDSYQPQHF
TGTGCCAGCAGTGAATTTGGGGACAGTTATCAGCCCCAGCATTTT
>TRBJ2-1|NA|NA|TRBV6-5
CASSYRPHNEQFF
TGTGCCAGCAGTTACCGCCCCCACAATGAGCAGTTCTTC
>TRBJ1-5|NA|TRBD1|TRBV20-1
CSASPQDRGLSGNQPQHF
TGCAGTGCTAGTCCCCAGGACAGGGGGCTTTCTGGAAATCAGCCCCAGCATTTT
>TRBJ1-3|NA|NA|TRBV30
CAWIDRSSGNTIYF
TGTGCCTGGATCGACAGAAGCTCTGGAAACACCATATATTTT
>TRBJ1-4|NA|TRBD1|TRBV5-1
CASSRDRGANEKLFF
TGCGCCAGCAGCCGGGACAGGGGTGCTAATGAAAAACTGTTTTTT
>TRBJ2-2|NA|TRBD1|TRBV19
CASSMTGLTGELFF
TGTGCCAGTAGCATGACAGGGCTCACCGGGGAGCTGTTTTTT
>TRBJ2-7|NA|NA|TRBV5-6
CASSPSDLHGYEQYF
TGTGCCAGCAGCCCCAGCGATCTGCATGGCTACGAGCAGTACTTC
>TRBJ1-1|NA|NA|TRBV28
CASSQGRGKAFF
TGTGCCAGCAGCCAAGGCCGGGGGAAGGCTTTCTTT